Following are 21 T cell receptor beta chains from one sample sequenced in a study of chemoradiotherapy in HPV16-positive cancers. Method: immunoSEQ multiplex PCR; TCRdb's copy keeps in-frame clones and lacks some. The sample lists about 53,000 clones; about nine tenths were seen once. Sequencing was performed on blood, taken from a patient who underwent chemoradiotherapy. The source is a human donor with HPV-associated anogenital cancer.

V and J are TRBV5-1 and TRBJ2-3; D not certain. Germline V CDR1 and CDR2: SGHRS, YFSETQ. Trimming stripped 4 bases from V and 2 bases from J, with 5 bases between. This CDR3 region has 12 residues. CDR3 coding DNA: TGCGCCAGCAGCACGGACACAGATACGCAGTATTTT. Translating it yields CASSTDTDTQYF.

Written as DNA, the CDR3 is TGTGCCAGCAGCTGGAGGACTAGCGGGATCACCGGGGAGCTGTTTTTT. Residues: CASSWRTSGITGELFF. The chain is built from TRBV7-6 and TRBJ2-2, with 12 bases lining up with TRBD2. V lost 4 bases and J lost 4; bases outside the gene matches: 4. This CDR3 is built from 16 residues. Germline values: CDR1 SGHVS, CDR2 FNYEAQ.

The chain links TRBV5-6 to TRBJ2-2; TRBD1 might be the D (6 bases). CDR1 and CDR2 (germline): SGHDT, YYEEEE. Trimming stripped 4 bases from V and 0 bases from J, with 13 bases between. The CDR3 sequence is 16 residues long. CDR3 sequence (DNA): TGTGCCAGCAGCCACCGGGCAGGGGCGAACACCGGGGAGCTGTTTTTT. Translated: CASSHRAGANTGELFF.

CDR3 residues: CATSPNPSGRAYEQYF. Here the CDR3 DNA reads TGTGCCACCAGCCCAAATCCTAGCGGGAGGGCCTACGAGCAGTACTTC. This chain links TRBV15 with TRBJ2-7; 12 nucleotides match TRBD2. Losses at the gene ends were 5 bases for V and 2 bases for J; bases not matched to a gene: 7. In germline, CDR1 is LNHNV, CDR2 YYDKDF (reference sequence). This CDR3 region has 16 residues.

The V call is TRBV10-3, the J call TRBJ2-6; D gene unclear. Germline V gene sequence: CDR1 ENHRY, CDR2 SYGVKD. CDR3 size: 14 residues. V was shortened by 6 bases and J by 2 bases, with 8 bases between the two germline ends. CDR3 in amino acids: CAIRNTTGANVLTF. CDR3 sequence (DNA): TGTGCCATCAGGAACACTACTGGGGCCAACGTCCTGACTTTC.

The gene calls are TRBV5-4 and TRBJ2-6; D call uncertain. This CDR3 comprises 15 residues. Germline CDR1 reads SGHNT; CDR2 reads YYREEE (reference sequence). V was clipped by 1 base and J by 0 bases, with 5 bases between them. CDR3 in DNA: TGTGCCAGCAGCTTGAGTGGCTCTGGGGCCAACGTCCTGACTTTC. Translating gives CASSLSGSGANVLTF.

The chain uses TRBV6-5 and TRBJ2-7; 7 bases are shared with TRBD1. J lost 6 bases, V lost 0 bases, and 8 bases had no gene match. The CDR3 runs 15 residues. CDR1 MNHEY and CDR2 SVGAGI come from the germline V gene. The CDR3 region has the DNA TGTGCCAGCAGTTACTCGGGACAGCCCATCATCGAGCAGTACTTC. This translates into CASSYSGQPIIEQYF.

The chain combines TRBV18 with TRBJ1-5, with no clear D. V gave up 5 bases and J gave up 3 bases, with 14 bases separating them. CDR1 and CDR2 from the germline V gene are KGHSH and LQKENI. The CDR3 extends over 15 amino acids. This CDR3 is CASSSTPQNNQPQHF. The DNA of the CDR3 is TGTGCCAGCTCATCAACACCCCAGAACAATCAGCCCCAGCATTTT.

The chain couples TRBV5-1 to TRBJ1-6, with D hard to call. Trimming cost V 0 bases and J 10 bases, with 14 bases left between them. CDR1 is SGHRS and CDR2 is YFSETQ in the germline V gene. This CDR3 contains 15 residues. The CDR3: CASSLAGEVWSPLHF. CDR3 coding DNA: TGCGCCAGCAGCTTGGCCGGGGAGGTATGGTCACCCCTCCACTTT.

The V call is TRBV4-3, the J call TRBJ1-6; D may be TRBD1 (6 bases). Trimming shortened V by 0 bases and J by 9 bases, and 12 bases separated the two germline ends. The CDR3 runs 15 residues. Germline V gene data show CDR1 as LGHNA and CDR2 as YSLEER. The CDR3 DNA reads as TGCGCCAGCAGCCAAGATAACAGGGTATCTTCACCCCTCCACTTT. This sequence encodes CASSQDNRVSSPLHF.

The chain employs TRBV5-1 and TRBJ2-7; TRBD1 agrees at 7 bases. Germline-derived CDR1 and CDR2 are SGHRS and YFSETQ. The CDR3 consists of 15 residues. V lost 6 bases and J lost 2; bases outside the gene matches: 11. The CDR3 DNA sequence: TGCGCCAGCAAACTGGGACAGAGGCTTACCTACGAGCAGTACTTC. This encodes CASKLGQRLTYEQYF.

The chain combines TRBV7-2 with TRBJ1-1, with 9 bases matching TRBD1. The germline CDR1 and CDR2 sequences are SGHTA and FQGNSA. The CDR3 is made up of 15 amino acids. V lost 4 bases and J lost 1; bases outside the gene matches: 4. Here the CDR3 DNA reads TGTGCCAGCAGCTCCCCGGGACAGGGGAACACTGAAGCTTTCTTT. It encodes CASSSPGQGNTEAFF.

V gene TRBV9 combines with J gene TRBJ2-5, with TRBD2 matching over 14 bases. V lost 3 bases to trimming and J lost 5 bases; unmatched junction nucleotides: 9. CDR1 and CDR2 (germline): SGDLS, YYNGEE. The CDR3 runs to 17 residues. This CDR3 is CASSAIPGLAGVETQYF. The CDR3 nucleotides read TGTGCCAGCAGCGCCATCCCGGGACTAGCGGGAGTTGAGACCCAGTACTTC.

The sample holds one count of this clone. This sequence joins TRBV6-1 and TRBJ1-1; D is uncertain. This CDR3 has 14 amino acids. Between the trimmed V and J ends, which lost 4 bases and 4 bases, there was a span of 13 bases. The germline gives CDR1 MNHNS, CDR2 SASEGT. The CDR3 nucleotides read TGTGCCAGCAGTGGACAAGGGTCAGGCACTGAAGCTTTCTTT. Residues: CASSGQGSGTEAFF.

The CDR3 loop reads CASSVIRGEQYF. DNA for the CDR3: TGTGCCAGCAGTGTAATCAGGGGCGAGCAGTACTTC. V gene TRBV2 combines with J gene TRBJ2-7; D is perhaps TRBD1 (6 bases). Germline CDR1 is SNHLY and CDR2 is FYNNEI. The CDR3 has 12 residues. V lost 4 bases to trimming and J lost 6 bases, with 10 bases between them.

V usage is TRBV5-1 and J usage is TRBJ2-7, with no clear D. The germline CDR1 and CDR2 sequences are SGHRS and YFSETQ. This CDR3 is 13 amino acids long. The V and J ends lost 0 bases and 9 bases respectively, with 13 bases between them. Written as DNA, the CDR3 is TGCGCCAGCAGCTTGGCCAGCGCTGTGGTGCAGTACTTC. Encoded protein: CASSLASAVVQYF.

In DNA, the CDR3 is TGCGCCAGCAGCTTGGGGCACGGGGAAGGTGGCTACACCTTC. It yields the protein CASSLGHGEGGYTF. The chain employs TRBV5-1 and TRBJ1-2; D is ambiguous. Germline V gene sequence: CDR1 SGHRS, CDR2 YFSETQ. The CDR3 has 14 residues. Trimming stripped 0 bases from V and 7 bases from J, with 13 bases between.

This chain joins TRBV6-1 and TRBJ2-1; possible D gene TRBD2, 6 bases. CDR1 and CDR2 from the germline V gene are MNHNS and SASEGT. V was trimmed by 4 bases and J by 3 bases, leaving 10 bases between them. The CDR3 sequence is 14 residues long. The CDR3 loop is CASSASAIYNEQFF. CDR3 in DNA: TGTGCCAGCAGTGCTAGCGCTATCTACAATGAGCAGTTCTTC.

The chain carries TRBV9 and TRBJ2-7, with 8 bases aligning to TRBD2. This CDR3 region has 13 residues. CDR1 is SGDLS and CDR2 is YYNGEE in the germline V gene. Trimming took 4 bases from V and 3 from J; bases not matched to a gene: 3. The CDR3 coding sequence is TGTGCCAGCAGCACGGGACTAGACTACGAGCAGTACTTC. Its protein is CASSTGLDYEQYF.

J is TRBJ1-1 and V is TRBV6-5; no reliable D call. This CDR3 comprises 11 residues. The ends were cut back, 8 bases at V and 3 bases at J, with 7 bases in the middle. Germline V gene lookup returns CDR1 MNHEY and CDR2 SVGAGI. The CDR3 sequence: CASARDTEAFF. The DNA of the CDR3 is TGTGCCAGCGCCCGGGACACTGAAGCTTTCTTT.

The V and J genes are TRBV20-1 and TRBJ2-5; no reliable D call. The germline V and J ends were trimmed by 0 bases and 7 bases, with 6 bases remaining between them. The germline CDR1 and CDR2 sequences are DFQATT and SNEGSKA (reference sequence). This CDR3 is built from 11 residues. The CDR3 protein is CSARDLSTQYF. CDR3 sequence (DNA): TGCAGTGCTAGAGATTTGTCGACCCAGTACTTC.